Listed below are T cell receptor beta chains from one sample, sequenced in a study of T-cell reconstitution after alpha-beta-depleted transplantation in children. TCRdb itself ran the PCR reads through MiXCR, one entry per CDR3 protein. The data show about 610,000 distinct CDR3 sequences, with about 10% seen just once and about 4.3% held by the top ten. Here the sequenced sample was PBMCs from the stem cell graft donor, taken from the stem cell graft. The source is a human donor who donated a stem cell graft to a child with acute myeloid leukemia. Both conserved end residues are part of each CDR3. The D gene is left open where the match is weak. The size field is filled for only some rows; it gives once, few, many or a size class.

TRBV4-2,TRBJ2-7,NA,few,CASSRDRAGGEQYF,TGTGCCAGCAGCCGCGACAGGGCCGGGGGAGAGCAGTACTTC
TRBV7-3,TRBJ2-2,NA,NA,CASSQRPDGGGELFF,TGTGCCAGCAGCCAGAGACCCGACGGCGGCGGGGAGCTGTTTTTT
TRBV19,TRBJ2-7,TRBD2,many,CASSIVAGVSEQYF,TGTGCCAGTAGTATTGTAGCGGGAGTGAGCGAGCAGTACTTC
TRBV20-1,TRBJ2-5,NA,NA,CSARGAPGSETQYF,TGCAGTGCTAGGGGAGCTCCGGGATCGGAGACCCAGTACTTC
TRBV12-3/TRBV12-4,TRBJ2-1,NA,few,CASSFHTEQFF,TGTGCCAGCAGTTTCCACACTGAGCAGTTCTTC
TRBV2,TRBJ2-5,NA,once,CASRTRDSTGTHRETQYF,TGTGCCAGCAGAACACGGGACTCCACCGGGACCCACCGGGAGACCCAGTACTTC
TRBV18,TRBJ1-6,TRBD1,NA,CASSPPGQGNSPLHF,TGTGCCAGCTCACCACCGGGACAGGGGAATTCACCCCTCCACTTT
TRBV10-3,TRBJ2-3,TRBD2,few,CAISGVAGDRDTQYF,TGTGCCATCAGTGGGGTAGCGGGAGATAGAGATACGCAGTATTTT
TRBV12-3/TRBV12-4,TRBJ2-3,TRBD2,NA,CASSSGSQGTDTQYF,TGTGCCAGCAGTAGCGGGAGCCAGGGCACAGATACGCAGTATTTT
TRBV4-3,TRBJ2-7,NA,NA,CASSQLEEPGAVYEQYF,TGCGCCAGCAGCCAACTGGAGGAGCCAGGAGCGGTCTACGAGCAGTACTTC
TRBV5-5,TRBJ2-7,NA,NA,CASSLALGQPSSYEQYF,TGTGCCAGCAGCTTGGCTTTGGGGCAGCCGAGCTCCTACGAGCAGTACTTC
TRBV10-3,TRBJ2-7,NA,NA,CAISPQGGGSYEQYF,TGTGCCATCAGTCCTCAGGGGGGGGGCTCCTACGAGCAGTACTTC
TRBV7-2,TRBJ2-3,NA,few,CASSLVSIPGQYF,TGTGCCAGCAGCTTAGTATCAATTCCAGGGCAGTATTTT
TRBV20-1,TRBJ1-5,NA,many,CSARSGNQPQHF,TGCAGTGCTAGGTCTGGCAATCAGCCCCAGCATTTT
TRBV10-3,TRBJ2-1,TRBD2,many,CAISGSGSSYNEQFF,TGTGCCATCAGTGGTAGCGGGAGCTCCTACAATGAGCAGTTCTTC
TRBV20-1,TRBJ2-1,NA,many,CSAPGQHDNEQFF,TGCAGTGCCCCGGGACAACACGACAATGAGCAGTTCTTC
TRBV9,TRBJ1-1,NA,few,CASTGARNTEAFF,TGTGCCAGCACCGGGGCCAGGAACACTGAAGCTTTCTTT
TRBV12-3/TRBV12-4,TRBJ2-4,TRBD1,few,CASSQLQGALRIQYF,TGTGCCAGCAGCCAACTACAGGGGGCTTTGCGCATTCAGTACTTC
TRBV11-2,TRBJ2-2,NA,NA,CASSSHPPGELFF,TGTGCCAGCAGCTCGCACCCCCCCGGGGAGCTGTTTTTT
TRBV6-2/TRBV6-3,TRBJ2-7,NA,few,CASSYSAGTTYEQYF,TGTGCCAGCAGTTACTCGGCTGGGACCACCTACGAGCAGTACTTC
TRBV10-3,TRBJ2-7,NA,NA,CAISEQFEQYF,TGTGCCATCAGTGAACAGTTCGAGCAGTACTTC
TRBV12-3/TRBV12-4,TRBJ1-3,NA,many,CASRENRASGNTIYF,TGTGCCAGCAGAGAAAACAGGGCCTCTGGAAACACCATATATTTT
TRBV5-6,TRBJ2-2,NA,many,CASSFVGRLTGELFF,TGTGCCAGCAGCTTCGTCGGCAGACTGACCGGGGAGCTGTTTTTT
TRBV20-1,TRBJ2-7,TRBD1,many,CSAPPGQGVYEQYF,TGCAGTGCTCCTCCGGGACAGGGTGTGTACGAGCAGTACTTC
TRBV7-3,TRBJ2-1,NA,many,CASSPSVDREQFF,TGTGCCAGCAGCCCTTCGGTAGATCGTGAGCAGTTCTTC
TRBV29-1,TRBJ2-2,TRBD1,NA,CSVPRTGVTGELFF,TGCAGCGTTCCGCGGACAGGGGTGACCGGGGAGCTGTTTTTT
TRBV14,TRBJ1-1,NA,many,CASSRDGIGAFF,TGTGCCAGCAGCCGAGATGGGATCGGAGCTTTCTTT
TRBV30,TRBJ2-7,NA,NA,CAWSFTGRGISGEQYF,TGTGCCTGGAGCTTTACGGGAAGGGGGATCTCGGGGGAGCAGTACTTC
TRBV30,TRBJ2-7,NA,many,CAWSVGLGTYEQYF,TGTGCCTGGAGTGTCGGGCTAGGAACCTACGAGCAGTACTTC
TRBV7-3,TRBJ2-3,NA,NA,CASRTTGTSSTDTQYF,TGTGCCAGCAGGACCACGGGGACTTCTAGCACAGATACGCAGTATTTT
TRBV20-1,TRBJ2-2,TRBD1,NA,CSAHHRGWTGELFF,TGCAGTGCCCACCACAGGGGATGGACCGGGGAGCTGTTTTTT
TRBV20-1,TRBJ2-7,NA,few,CSARDSEPEYEQYF,TGCAGTGCTAGAGATTCGGAGCCTGAATACGAGCAGTACTTC
TRBV2,TRBJ2-7,NA,many,CASRSGTSYEQYF,TGTGCCAGCAGATCCGGGACCTCCTACGAGCAGTACTTC
TRBV12-3/TRBV12-4,TRBJ1-5,NA,many,CASSYYPGADSNQPQHF,TGTGCCAGCAGTTATTACCCAGGGGCGGATAGCAATCAGCCCCAGCATTTT
TRBV11-2,TRBJ2-1,NA,NA,CASSLGGGLNYNEQFF,TGTGCCAGCAGCTTAGGTGGGGGACTGAACTACAATGAGCAGTTCTTC
TRBV24-1,TRBJ2-5,NA,NA,CATRGTGQETQYF,TGTGCCACCAGGGGCACTGGACAAGAGACCCAGTACTTC
TRBV21-1,TRBJ2-7,NA,NA,CASSLWTGGTYEQYF,TGTGCCAGCAGCCTGTGGACAGGGGGGACCTACGAGCAGTACTTC
TRBV7-9,TRBJ1-1,NA,many,CASSLSTGTEAFF,TGTGCCAGCAGCTTAAGTACGGGGACTGAAGCTTTCTTT
TRBV10-3,TRBJ2-7,NA,many,CAISDADLYEQYF,TGTGCCATCAGTGATGCGGACCTTTACGAGCAGTACTTC
TRBV5-1,TRBJ2-1,NA,few,CASIFDNEQFF,TGCGCCAGCATCTTTGACAATGAGCAGTTCTTC
TRBV29-1,TRBJ2-6,NA,many,CSVGEDSQTF,TGCAGCGTTGGTGAGGACAGTCAGACTTTC
TRBV5-4,TRBJ2-3,TRBD1,NA,CASSYAPPAGQGMFDTQYF,TGTGCCAGCAGCTACGCCCCTCCAGCGGGACAGGGAATGTTCGATACGCAGTATTTT
TRBV20-1,TRBJ2-2,TRBD1,NA,CSALDRGDTGELFF,TGCAGTGCCCTTGACAGGGGGGACACCGGGGAGCTGTTTTTT
TRBV7-9,TRBJ2-7,NA,NA,CASSLQRATYEQYF,TGTGCCAGCAGCTTACAGCGGGCCACCTACGAGCAGTACTTC
TRBV7-8,TRBJ1-1,NA,few,CASSLVPGRTEAFF,TGTGCCAGCAGCTTAGTACCAGGGCGCACTGAAGCTTTCTTT
TRBV20-1,TRBJ2-2,NA,NA,CSARRKGTYTGELFF,TGCAGTGCTAGACGCAAAGGGACATACACCGGGGAGCTGTTTTTT
TRBV12-3/TRBV12-4,TRBJ1-5,NA,NA,CASRQSPTLESNQPQHF,TGTGCCAGTCGACAGTCCCCAACCCTCGAGAGCAATCAGCCCCAGCATTTT
TRBV12-3/TRBV12-4,TRBJ1-1,NA,many,CASSTLQRGGNTEAFF,TGTGCCAGCAGTACATTACAGAGGGGCGGTAACACTGAAGCTTTCTTT